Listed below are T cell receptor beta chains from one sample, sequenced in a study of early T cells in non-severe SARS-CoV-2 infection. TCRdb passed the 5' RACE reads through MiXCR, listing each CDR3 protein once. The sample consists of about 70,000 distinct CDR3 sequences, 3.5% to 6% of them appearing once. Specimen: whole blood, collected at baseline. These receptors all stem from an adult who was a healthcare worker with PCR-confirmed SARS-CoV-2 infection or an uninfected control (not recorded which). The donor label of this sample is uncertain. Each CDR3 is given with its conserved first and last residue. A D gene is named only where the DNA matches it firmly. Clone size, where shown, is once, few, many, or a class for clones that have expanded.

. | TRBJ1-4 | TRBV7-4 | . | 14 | CASSFLVTNEKLFF | TGTGCCAGCAGCTTTCTGGTAACTAATGAAAAACTGTTTTTT
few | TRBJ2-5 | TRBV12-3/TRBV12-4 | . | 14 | CASSINSIQETQYF | TGTGCCAGCAGTATAAATTCTATCCAAGAGACCCAGTACTTC
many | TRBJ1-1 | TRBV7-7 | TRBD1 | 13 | CASSLDRDTEAFF | TGTGCTAGCAGCCTCGACAGGGACACTGAAGCTTTCTTT
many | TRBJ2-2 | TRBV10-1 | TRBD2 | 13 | CASGAGVAGELFF | TGCGCCAGCGGGGCGGGGGTCGCCGGGGAGCTGTTTTTT
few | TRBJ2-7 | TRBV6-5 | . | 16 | CASSYSTGPYSYEQYF | TGTGCCAGCAGTTACTCGACTGGACCATACTCCTACGAGCAGTACTTC
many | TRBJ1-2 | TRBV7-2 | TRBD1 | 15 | CASSSVRDRKIGYTF | TGTGCCAGCAGCTCAGTCCGGGACAGGAAGATTGGCTACACCTTC
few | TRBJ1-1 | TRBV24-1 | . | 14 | CATRPGQTNTEAFF | TGTGCCACCAGACCCGGACAAACGAACACTGAAGCTTTCTTT
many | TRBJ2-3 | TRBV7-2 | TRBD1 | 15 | CASSPGQGRTDTQYF | TGTGCCAGCAGCCCTGGACAGGGGCGCACAGATACGCAGTATTTT
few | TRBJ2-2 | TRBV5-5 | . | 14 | CASSFTGNTGELFF | TGTGCCAGCAGCTTCACGGGGAACACCGGGGAGCTGTTTTTT
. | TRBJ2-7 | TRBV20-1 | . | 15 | CSARDRGQYTYEQYF | TGCAGTGCTAGAGACCGTGGACAGTACACCTACGAGCAGTACTTC
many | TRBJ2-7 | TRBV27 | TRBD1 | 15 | CASSLSRQGVYEQYF | TGTGCCAGCAGTTTATCGCGACAGGGGGTTTACGAGCAGTACTTC